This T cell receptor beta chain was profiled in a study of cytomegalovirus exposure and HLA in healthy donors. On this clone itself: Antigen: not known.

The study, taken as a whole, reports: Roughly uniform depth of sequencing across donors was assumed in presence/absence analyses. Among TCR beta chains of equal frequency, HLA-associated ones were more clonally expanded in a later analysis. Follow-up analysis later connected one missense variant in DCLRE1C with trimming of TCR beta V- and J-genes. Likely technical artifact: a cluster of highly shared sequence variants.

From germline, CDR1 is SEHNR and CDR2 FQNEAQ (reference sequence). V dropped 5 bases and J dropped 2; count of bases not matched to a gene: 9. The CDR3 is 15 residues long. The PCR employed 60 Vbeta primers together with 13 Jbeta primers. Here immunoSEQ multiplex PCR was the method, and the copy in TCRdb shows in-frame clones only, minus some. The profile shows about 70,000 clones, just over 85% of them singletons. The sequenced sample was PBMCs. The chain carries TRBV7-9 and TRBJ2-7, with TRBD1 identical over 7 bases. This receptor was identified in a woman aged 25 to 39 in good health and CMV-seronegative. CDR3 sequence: CASSPMTGSTYEQYF. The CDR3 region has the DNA TGTGCCAGCAGCCCGATGACAGGGTCTACCTACGAGCAGTACTTC.